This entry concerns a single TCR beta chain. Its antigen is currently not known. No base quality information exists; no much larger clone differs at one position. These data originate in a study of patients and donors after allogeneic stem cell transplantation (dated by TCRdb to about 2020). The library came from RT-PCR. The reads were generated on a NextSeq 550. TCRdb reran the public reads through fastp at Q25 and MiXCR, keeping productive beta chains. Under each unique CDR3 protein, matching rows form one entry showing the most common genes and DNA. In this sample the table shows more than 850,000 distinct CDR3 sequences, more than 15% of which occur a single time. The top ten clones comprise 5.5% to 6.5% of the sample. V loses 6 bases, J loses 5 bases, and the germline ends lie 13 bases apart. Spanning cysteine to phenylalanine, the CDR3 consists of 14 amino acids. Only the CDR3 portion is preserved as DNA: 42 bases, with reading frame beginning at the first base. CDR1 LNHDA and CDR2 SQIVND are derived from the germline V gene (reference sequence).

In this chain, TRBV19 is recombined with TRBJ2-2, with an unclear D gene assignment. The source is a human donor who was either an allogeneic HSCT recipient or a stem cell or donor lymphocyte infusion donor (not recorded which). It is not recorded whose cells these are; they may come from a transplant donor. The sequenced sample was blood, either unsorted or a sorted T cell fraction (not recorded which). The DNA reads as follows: TGTGCCAGTAGAAGGGCCGAGGAAACCGGGGAGCTGTTTTTT. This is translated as CASRRAEETGELFF.